This TCR beta chain was identified in a study of T cell changes during pregnancy in multiple sclerosis. Assay: immunoSEQ multiplex PCR; the TCRdb copy retains only in-frame clones and omits some. The sample includes about 84,000 clones, around 94% of them seen just once. This material consisted of peripheral blood, taken in the second trimester of pregnancy. This TCR was recovered from a female donor in good health, enrolled as a control in a pregnancy study.

CDR3 protein: CAWSGTGFTGELFF. The CDR3 DNA reads as TGTGCCTGGAGTGGGACAGGGTTCACCGGGGAGCTGTTTTTT. This chain connects TRBV30 to TRBJ2-2, with 8 positions matching TRBD1. The germline gives CDR1 GTSNPN, CDR2 SVGIG (reference sequence). V shed 1 base, J shed 4 bases, and the junction held 2 bases outside the gene matches. This CDR3 region has 14 residues. The complete variable domain, with remaining parts taken from reference TRBV30 and TRBJ2-2, reads SQTIHQWPATLVQPVGSPLSLECTVEGTSNPNLYWYRQAAGRGLQLLFYSVGIGQISSEVPQNLSASRPQDRQFILSSKKLLLSDSGFYLCAWSGTGFTGELFFGEGSRLTVL.